Below are 16 T cell receptor beta chains sequenced from a single sample in a study of cytotoxic CD8 clonotypes in ibrutinib-treated CLL (dated by TCRdb to the early 2020s). In the paper's terms, the time point label means: roughly 23 months on ibrutinib. The library came from the immunoSEQ multiplex PCR assay. TCRdb retrieved this table from immuneACCESS and kept in-frame rearrangements only. Not all clones are present; in checked studies, unresolved V genes account for under half, and no reason is known for the remainder. This sample has under 200,000 clones in its table, and under 85% of those were observed once. 3.5% to 5.5% of the sample rests with the top ten. The sample consisted of PBMCs, taken after 24 months of ibrutinib treatment. All receptors come from a human donor with chronic lymphocytic leukemia.

The rearrangement links TRBV27 to TRBJ2-3; 9 bases match TRBD2. The CDR3 loop spans 12 amino acids. Germline CDR1 is MNHEY and CDR2 is SMNVEV (reference sequence). The trim removed 6 bases at V and 14 bases at J, leaving 9 bases unmatched. CDR3 region: CASRLPGLALYF. CDR3 DNA: TGTGCCAGCAGATTACCGGGACTAGCTCTGTATTTT.

V usage is TRBV10-1 and J usage is TRBJ1-1; D remains ambiguous. The CDR3 covers 13 residues. In germline, CDR1 is WNHNN, CDR2 SYGVQD (reference sequence). CDR3 sequence: CADTRKMNTEAFF. The CDR3 region has the DNA TGCGCAGACACAAGGAAGATGAACACTGAAGCTTTCTTT.

The J gene is TRBJ1-2, the V gene TRBV19; 8 nucleotides match TRBD1. Germline V lookup: CDR1 LNHDA, CDR2 SQIVND (reference sequence). This CDR3 is built from 17 residues. Losses at the gene ends were 4 bases for V and 2 bases for J; bases not matched to a gene: 12. CDR3 amino acids: CASSTPAGTGRNYGYTF. The CDR3 DNA reads TGTGCCAGTAGTACACCCGCCGGGACAGGACGAAACTATGGCTACACCTTC.

This clone occurred once. This chain uses TRBV19 with TRBJ2-1, with D maybe TRBD2 (6 bases). The CDR3 spans 12 residues. Between the trimmed V and J ends, which lost 5 bases and 8 bases, there was a span of 10 bases. Germline V CDR1 and CDR2: LNHDA, SQIVND (reference sequence). CDR3 loop: CASSAGGDEQFF. In DNA, the CDR3 is TGTGCCAGTAGTGCGGGCGGGGATGAGCAGTTCTTC.

CDR3: CASSQDAPSGPYNEQFF. The CDR3 DNA reads TGCGCCAGCAGCCAAGATGCCCCCAGCGGTCCTTACAATGAGCAGTTCTTC. The genes are TRBV4-3 and TRBJ2-1; D is perhaps TRBD2 (5 bases). The CDR3 runs to 17 residues. Looked up from germline, CDR1 is LGHNA and CDR2 is YSLEER. V gave up 0 bases and J gave up 4 bases, with 16 bases separating them.

V is TRBV19 and J is TRBJ1-5; D is possibly TRBD1 (5 bases). The CDR3 loop spans 18 amino acids. Trimming shortened V by 7 bases and J by 2 bases, and 24 bases separated the two germline ends. Germline assignment: CDR1 LNHDA and CDR2 SQIVND (reference sequence). CDR3 protein: CASTLAHRDLRGNQPQHF. The CDR3 DNA follows: TGTGCCAGTACCCTCGCCCACCGGGACTTGCGAGGCAATCAGCCCCAGCATTTT. The full variable domain, in which reference TRBV19 and TRBJ1-5 provide the parts outside the CDR3, is DGGITQSPKYLFRKEGQNVTLSCEQNLNHDAMYWYRQDPGQGLRLIYYSQIVNDFQKGDIAEGYSVSREKKESFPLTVTSAQKNPTAFYLCASTLAHRDLRGNQPQHFGDGTRLSIL.

The chain carries TRBV9 and TRBJ1-4; D is ambiguous. The CDR3 is 17 amino acids. Germline V gives CDR1 SGDLS, CDR2 YYNGEE. Trimming stripped 2 bases from V and 0 bases from J, with 14 bases between. In DNA form, the CDR3 reads TGTGCCAGCAGCGTCTCCCCGTACCCCGCAACTAATGAAAAACTGTTTTTT. It yields the protein CASSVSPYPATNEKLFF.

The chain combines TRBV5-3 with TRBJ2-7, with D possibly called TRBD1 or TRBD2 (5 bases each). TRBV5-3 is sorted into the ORF group, with uncertain function. The CDR3 contains 16 residues. Trimming pared 4 bases from V and 7 bases from J, leaving 24 bases between. The CDR3 protein is CARSTITGTAEREQYF. CDR3 in DNA: TGTGCCAGAAGCACAATAACCGGGACGGCAGAGCGGGAGCAGTACTTC.

CDR3 amino acids: CASSLRGTGVEKLFF. CDR3 nucleotides: TGTGCCAGCAGCTTACGTGGGACAGGAGTTGAAAAACTGTTTTTT. This chain links TRBV7-8 with TRBJ1-4; 8 bases fit TRBD1. Per germline, CDR1 SGHVS and CDR2 FQNEAQ. The J segment lost 7 bases and the V segment lost 2 bases, leaving 6 bases of the junction unmatched. The CDR3 is 15 residues long.

The chain employs TRBV6-5 and TRBJ2-7; D tentatively reads TRBD1 or TRBD2 (5 bases each). CDR3 length: 14 amino acids. The germline gives CDR1 MNHEY, CDR2 SVGAGI. Trimming cost V 2 bases and J 0 bases, with 8 bases left between them. DNA of the CDR3: TGTGCCAGCAGTTACGACAGCGGCTCCTACGAGCAGTACTTC. It is translated as CASSYDSGSYEQYF.

The chain carries TRBV19 and TRBJ1-1; no clear D gene. V was cut by 3 bases and J by 0 bases, with 11 bases left in between. The V gene's germline CDR1 is LNHDA and CDR2 SQIVND (reference sequence). The CDR3 length is 15 residues. The CDR3 DNA reads TGTGCCAGTAGTATGTATACTCGGATGAACACTGAAGCTTTCTTT. Its protein product is CASSMYTRMNTEAFF. Using reference TRBV19 and TRBJ1-1 for the parts outside the CDR3, the full variable domain is DGGITQSPKYLFRKEGQNVTLSCEQNLNHDAMYWYRQDPGQGLRLIYYSQIVNDFQKGDIAEGYSVSREKKESFPLTVTSAQKNPTAFYLCASSMYTRMNTEAFFGQGTRLTVV.

J is TRBJ2-2 and V is TRBV5-4; D remains unclear. V lost 2 bases to trimming and J lost 1 base, with 3 bases between them. The CDR3 is 13 amino acids. From germline, CDR1 is SGHNT and CDR2 YYREEE (reference sequence). CDR3 region: CASSFWNTGELFF. The CDR3 DNA reads as TGTGCCAGCAGCTTCTGGAACACCGGGGAGCTGTTTTTT. Full variable domain (remainder filled in from reference TRBV5-4 and TRBJ2-2): ETGVTQSPTHLIKTRGQQVTLRCSSQSGHNTVSWYQQALGQGPQFIFQYYREEENGRGNFPPRFSGLQFPNYSSELNVNALELDDSALYLCASSFWNTGELFFGEGSRLTVL.

The chain combines TRBV28 with TRBJ2-2; either TRBD1 or TRBD2 may supply D (6 bases each). V gave up 3 bases and J gave up 0 bases, with 17 bases separating them. The CDR3 has 18 amino acids. Germline V CDR1 and CDR2: MDHEN, SYDVKM. The CDR3 DNA is TGTGCCAGCAGTTTCTATTGGTCGGGGGCCTCGAACACCGGGGAGCTGTTTTTT. Protein product: CASSFYWSGASNTGELFF.

This clone came up a few times. The rearrangement links TRBV5-1 to TRBJ2-1, with 9 bases fitting TRBD2. V shed 2 bases and J 0 bases; nucleotides not matched to a gene: 9. The CDR3 loop spans 18 amino acids. Germline-derived CDR1 and CDR2 are SGHRS and YFSETQ. The CDR3 sequence: CASSFPKSGGNSYNEQFF. As DNA, the CDR3 is TGCGCCAGCAGCTTCCCAAAGAGCGGGGGGAACTCCTACAATGAGCAGTTCTTC. The full variable domain, with the rest looked up from reference TRBV5-1 and TRBJ2-1, is KAGVTQTPRYLIKTRGQQVTLSCSPISGHRSVSWYQQTPGQGLQFLFEYFSETQRNKGNFPGRFSGRQFSNSRSEMNVSTLELGDSALYLCASSFPKSGGNSYNEQFFGPGTRLTVL.

This sequence joins TRBV5-6 and TRBJ1-3; D may be TRBD1 (5 bases). Germline loops: CDR1 SGHDT, CDR2 YYEEEE. V lost 2 bases and J 0 bases, leaving 12 bases between the germline ends. This CDR3 region has 16 residues. CDR3 DNA: TGTGCCAGCAGCTTACGGCCCCAGGGCTCTGGAAACACCATATATTTT. Translated, it gives CASSLRPQGSGNTIYF.

Only one count was recorded for this clone. The chain carries TRBV4-2 and TRBJ2-5; 8 bases line up with TRBD1. This CDR3 region has 15 residues. The junction had 6 bases not matched to a gene; V was cut back by 0 bases and J by 6 bases. Germline loops: CDR1 LGHNA, CDR2 YNFKEQ. CDR3 nucleotides: TGTGCCAGCAGCCAAGAAGGAGGACAGGGAAAGACCCAGTACTTC. It specifies CASSQEGGQGKTQYF.